What follows describes a single T cell receptor beta chain. Its antigen is unidentified. The data were taken from a study of CD8 T cells in ankylosing spondylitis. This CDR3 contains 11 residues. Germline CDR1 is SQVTM and CDR2 is ANQGSEA. Trimming left V 5 bases short and J 1 base short, with 5 bases between. General study findings and limits: Seemingly distinctive of ankylosing spondylitis blood was a TCR beta motif formed by eight highly homologous variants.

TCRdb independently ran MiXCR on the 5' RACE reads; one entry per CDR3 protein. The sample shows about 300,000 distinct CDR3 sequences, more than 20% of them seen only once. The TCR originated in a female donor with ankylosing spondylitis or in good health (not recorded which). Sequencing was done on a sample of blood, either unsorted or a sorted T cell fraction (not recorded which). The V call is TRBV29-1, the J call TRBJ1-1; D gene unclear. The CDR3 here is CSVRKNTEAFF. The DNA for the CDR3 is TGCAGCGTTCGGAAGAACACTGAAGCTTTCTTT.